These T cell receptor beta chains were read from a single sample in a study of beta chain features in type 1 diabetes. Assay: immunoSEQ multiplex PCR; the TCRdb copy retains only in-frame clones and omits some. Found here are roughly 730,000 clones, over 10% of them singletons; the top ten hold approximately 0.022%. Sequenced: naive CD4+ T cells from blood. These receptors came from a young man with type 1 diabetes. Each CDR3 is given with its conserved first and last residue. Each record gives: V gene, D gene, J gene, clone size, CDR3 DNA, CDR3 protein. A D gene is named only where the DNA matches it firmly. Size is omitted from some rows. Given values are once, few, many or a class for expanded clones.

V gene: TRBV4-1
D gene: TRBD2
J gene: TRBJ2-1
clone size: -
CDR3 DNA: TGCGCCAGCAGCCTGACCGGGACTAGCGGGAGGCTGGACAATGAGCAGTTCTTC
CDR3 protein: CASSLTGTSGRLDNEQFF

V gene: TRBV28
D gene: -
J gene: TRBJ1-1
clone size: few
CDR3 DNA: TGTGCCAGCAGACACTTGACTAGAGCTTTCTTT
CDR3 protein: CASRHLTRAFF

V gene: TRBV20-1
D gene: -
J gene: TRBJ1-1
clone size: few
CDR3 DNA: TGCAGTGCTAGTAAGAACACTGAAGCTTTCTTT
CDR3 protein: CSASKNTEAFF

V gene: TRBV9
D gene: -
J gene: TRBJ2-7
clone size: few
CDR3 DNA: TGTGCCAGCAGCGTAGTGGGCAGCTCGTACGAGCAGTACTTC
CDR3 protein: CASSVVGSSYEQYF

V gene: TRBV2
D gene: -
J gene: TRBJ1-5
clone size: -
CDR3 DNA: TGTGCCAGCAGTGACGGGGGCAATCAGCCCCAGCATTTT
CDR3 protein: CASSDGGNQPQHF

V gene: TRBV6-5
D gene: -
J gene: TRBJ2-7
clone size: few
CDR3 DNA: TGTGCCAGCAGTTACTCTGCGGACAGCACCTACGAGCAGTACTTC
CDR3 protein: CASSYSADSTYEQYF

V gene: TRBV2
D gene: -
J gene: TRBJ1-4
clone size: few
CDR3 DNA: TGTGCCAGCAGTAAAGATCGCGGAGAACTGTTTTTT
CDR3 protein: CASSKDRGELFF

V gene: TRBV28
D gene: -
J gene: TRBJ2-7
clone size: -
CDR3 DNA: TGTGCCAGCAGTTCCCAGGGGGAGGGCTCCTACGAGCAGTACTTC
CDR3 protein: CASSSQGEGSYEQYF

V gene: TRBV29-1
D gene: -
J gene: TRBJ1-2
clone size: -
CDR3 DNA: TGCAGCTCCTACGGGGGGGCTAACTATGGCTACACCTTC
CDR3 protein: CSSYGGANYGYTF

V gene: TRBV14
D gene: TRBD1
J gene: TRBJ2-2
clone size: -
CDR3 DNA: TGTGCCAGCAGCTCCCGGACAGGGTTAGACACCGGGGAGCTGTTTTTT
CDR3 protein: CASSSRTGLDTGELFF

V gene: TRBV10-3
D gene: TRBD1
J gene: TRBJ1-2
clone size: few
CDR3 DNA: TGTGCCACCGGGATGGGACAGGGGGACTATGGCTACACCTTC
CDR3 protein: CATGMGQGDYGYTF

V gene: TRBV10-3
D gene: TRBD2
J gene: TRBJ2-1
clone size: few
CDR3 DNA: TGTGCCATCAGTGAATTAGCGGGGGGGCGGAATGAGCAGTTCTTC
CDR3 protein: CAISELAGGRNEQFF

V gene: TRBV6-6
D gene: -
J gene: TRBJ2-7
clone size: -
CDR3 DNA: TGTGCCAGCAGTTTCTCTCTCCGGAATTCCTACGAGCAGTACTTC
CDR3 protein: CASSFSLRNSYEQYF

V gene: TRBV30
D gene: -
J gene: TRBJ2-1
clone size: few
CDR3 DNA: TGTGCCTGGAGTCGGGGCTCCGCTTCTAATGAGCAGTTCTTC
CDR3 protein: CAWSRGSASNEQFF

V gene: TRBV5-1
D gene: -
J gene: TRBJ2-3
clone size: -
CDR3 DNA: TGCGCCAGCAGCTTGCTGCCAGGGACGCAGTATTTT
CDR3 protein: CASSLLPGTQYF

V gene: TRBV30
D gene: TRBD2
J gene: TRBJ2-5
clone size: -
CDR3 DNA: TGTGCCTGGAGTGTACAAAGACTAGCGGGGAGGGGAGAGACCCAGTACTTC
CDR3 protein: CAWSVQRLAGRGETQYF

V gene: TRBV5-1
D gene: -
J gene: TRBJ2-6
clone size: few
CDR3 DNA: TGCGCCAGCAGCTGGGGACGGAACTCTGGGGCCAACGTCCTGACTTTC
CDR3 protein: CASSWGRNSGANVLTF

V gene: TRBV7-9
D gene: -
J gene: TRBJ1-6
clone size: -
CDR3 DNA: TGTGCCAGCAGCTTATCACATCAGGCCTCCTATAATTCACCCCTCCACTTT
CDR3 protein: CASSLSHQASYNSPLHF

V gene: TRBV6-5
D gene: TRBD2
J gene: TRBJ2-5
clone size: few
CDR3 DNA: TGTGCCAGCAGTACGTGGACTAGCGGTGAAGAGACCCAGTACTTC
CDR3 protein: CASSTWTSGEETQYF

V gene: TRBV5-6
D gene: -
J gene: TRBJ2-5
clone size: -
CDR3 DNA: TGTGCCAGCAGCTTAGGCAGGGTGCAGACCCAGTACTTC
CDR3 protein: CASSLGRVQTQYF

V gene: TRBV18
D gene: -
J gene: TRBJ1-4
clone size: -
CDR3 DNA: TGTGCCAGCTCACCAGGGACGCAGAATGAAAAACTGTTTTTT
CDR3 protein: CASSPGTQNEKLFF

V gene: TRBV28
D gene: TRBD2
J gene: TRBJ2-1
clone size: few
CDR3 DNA: TGTGCCAGCGAAATCGGGGAGGGCTCCTACAATGAGCAGTTCTTC
CDR3 protein: CASEIGEGSYNEQFF

V gene: TRBV2
D gene: -
J gene: TRBJ1-1
clone size: -
CDR3 DNA: TGTGCCAGCTACAGGGAAATGAACACTGAAGCTTTCTTT
CDR3 protein: CASYREMNTEAFF

V gene: TRBV30
D gene: -
J gene: TRBJ2-1
clone size: few
CDR3 DNA: TGTGCCTGGAGTGTAGCCCGGGCTTTCTATCCAGGGGAGAGGGGTACAGGCAATGAGCAGTTCTTC
CDR3 protein: CAWSVARAFYPGERGTGNEQFF